The 23 T cell receptor beta chains below come from one sample, sequenced in a study of response to subunit inactivated influenza vaccine. TCRdb ran MiXCR on the RT-PCR reads and lists one entry per CDR3 protein. The table shows about 540,000 distinct CDR3 sequences, with roughly 25% occurring only once. The sample was also linked to a second study, of T cells expressing NK-cell markers. From that second work: As the method of synthesis, 5'RACE template switching with UMIs yielded TCR beta cDNA.

Sequencing was performed on CD4+ T cells sorted from PBMCs, taken about 12 days after vaccination. The receptors were gathered from a man over 45 who received an inactivated influenza vaccine.

V and J are TRBV7-9 and TRBJ1-6; tentative D call: TRBD1 (5 bases). CDR1 and CDR2 (germline): SEHNR, FQNEAQ (reference sequence). Between the trimmed V and J ends, which lost 3 bases and 7 bases, there was a span of 19 bases. The CDR3 contains 17 residues. CDR3 DNA sequence: TGTGCCAGCAGCTTTGGGGTCGGGGGGTATGGAAATTCACCCCTCCACTTT. Its protein is CASSFGVGGYGNSPLHF.

This clonotype has just a few counts. The J gene is TRBJ2-3, the V gene TRBV29-1; the D gene is possibly TRBD2 (7 bases). The CDR3 spans 14 residues. Germline V gene sequence: CDR1 SQVTM, CDR2 ANQGSEA. The ends were cut back, 7 bases at V and 0 bases at J, with 14 bases in the middle. The CDR3 coding sequence is TGCAGCGGGGGGGGCTCTTCTAGCACAGATACGCAGTATTTT. Translation: CSGGGSSSTDTQYF.

This clonotype has a handful of counts. This sequence joins TRBV18 and TRBJ1-1; a possible D gene is TRBD1 (5 bases). Germline CDR1 is KGHSH and CDR2 is LQKENI. This CDR3 contains 16 residues. V dropped 0 bases and J dropped 1 base, with 12 bases sitting between them. The CDR3 DNA reads TGTGCCAGCTCACCACCGGGGGGAGGAAGGAACACTGAAGCTTTCTTT. It encodes CASSPPGGGRNTEAFF.

The table lists this clonotype with a few counts. The chain recombines TRBV4-3 with TRBJ2-7; the D call may be TRBD1 or TRBD2 (5 bases each). CDR1 LGHNA and CDR2 YSLEER come from the germline V gene. This CDR3 has 18 residues. Trimming took off 1 base at V and 0 bases at J, with 19 bases between the two ends. CDR3 residues: CASSQAISGTESSYEQYF. CDR3 in DNA: TGCGCCAGCAGCCAAGCGATATCCGGGACCGAGAGCTCCTACGAGCAGTACTTC.

This clonotype was picked up a small number of times. V and J are TRBV28 and TRBJ2-4; 7 nucleotides agree with TRBD1. Per germline, CDR1 MDHEN and CDR2 SYDVKM. The CDR3 runs 16 residues. V lost 6 bases, J lost 0 bases, and 8 bases stayed unmatched. CDR3 loop: CASSIGDSLAKNIQYF. The CDR3 DNA reads TGTGCCAGCAGCATAGGGGACAGTTTAGCCAAAAACATTCAGTACTTC. The full variable domain, rest sourced from reference TRBV28 and TRBJ2-4, is DVKVTQSSRYLVKRTGEKVFLECVQDMDHENMFWYRQDPGLGLRLIYFSYDVKMKEKGDIPEGYSVSREKKERFSLILESASTNQTSMYLCASSIGDSLAKNIQYFGAGTRLSVL.

The J gene is TRBJ2-4, the V gene TRBV28; 7 bases match TRBD1. The germline gives CDR1 MDHEN, CDR2 SYDVKM. Germline trimming cut 5 bases from V and 0 bases from J; bases unmatched to any gene: 10. The CDR3 length is 17 residues. Written as DNA, the CDR3 is TGTGCCAGCAGTATCCAGGGACAGTTATTAGCCAAAAACATTCAGTACTTC. Residues: CASSIQGQLLAKNIQYF.

Worth noting for this clonotype: The junction and the germline gene differ at one end; a read error may be behind it. CDR3 loop: CASTWGLGNQETQYF. The CDR3 bases are TGTGCTAGCACGTGGGGACTAGGGAACCAAGAGACCCAGTACTTC. The chain joins TRBV7-7 to TRBJ2-5, with 8 bases lining up with TRBD2. Germline V gene data show CDR1 as SSHAT and CDR2 as FNYEAQ (reference sequence). CDR3 size: 15 residues.

This clonotype turned up a few times. The chain recombines TRBV29-1 with TRBJ2-2, with TRBD1 matching over 8 bases. J was trimmed by 1 base and V by 7 bases; bases with no gene match: 5. In germline, CDR1 is SQVTM, CDR2 ANQGSEA. The CDR3 consists of 14 residues. In nucleotides, the CDR3 is TGCAGCGCAGCCGGACAGGGGAACACCGGGGAGCTGTTTTTT. Translation: CSAAGQGNTGELFF.

This clonotype was seen only a few times. This chain uses TRBV28 with TRBJ2-5, with 10 bases that match TRBD1. The CDR3 is 18 amino acids. Germline V gives CDR1 MDHEN, CDR2 SYDVKM. V shed 6 bases, J shed 5 bases, and the junction held 18 bases outside the gene matches. CDR3 sequence (DNA): TGTGCCAGCAGCGAGAGACCAACCGGGACAGGGGCTATGGAGACCCAGTACTTC. Protein sequence: CASSERPTGTGAMETQYF.

The chain recombines TRBV5-1 with TRBJ2-3; D is unclear. V was clipped by 7 bases and J by 0 bases, with 12 bases between them. The CDR3 consists of 14 residues. Germline V gene sequence: CDR1 SGHRS, CDR2 YFSETQ. The CDR3 nucleotides are TGCGCCAGCGCCTGGCAGGATAGCACAGATACGCAGTATTTT. This codes for CASAWQDSTDTQYF.

This chain uses TRBV7-2 with TRBJ1-2, with 7 bases aligning to TRBD1. V lost 1 base, J lost 8 bases, and 7 bases stayed unmatched. The length of the CDR3 is 14 residues. Germline V gene sequence: CDR1 SGHTA, CDR2 FQGNSA. This CDR3 is CASSLGQGESGYTF. CDR3 sequence (DNA): TGTGCCAGCAGCTTAGGGCAGGGGGAAAGCGGCTACACCTTC.

This clonotype has just one count. The chain carries TRBV6-5 and TRBJ2-3; no clear D gene. The V gene's germline CDR1 is MNHEY and CDR2 SVGAGI. The CDR3 is made up of 17 amino acids. Trimming removed 2 bases at V and 0 bases at J, with 15 bases between. CDR3 nucleotides: TGTGCCAGCAGTTACGTTGTCAGAACTTCTAGCACAGATACGCAGTATTTT. This codes for CASSYVVRTSSTDTQYF.

The chain carries TRBV20-1 and TRBJ2-5; D is possibly TRBD1 (5 bases). Germline CDR1 DFQATT, CDR2 SNEGSKA (reference sequence). CDR3 size: 15 residues. With 5 bases removed from V and 5 bases from J, the gap between germline ends came to 21 bases. Here the CDR3 reads CSASRGLLRGETQYF. CDR3 in DNA: TGCAGTGCTTCAAGGGGTCTGCTCCGTGGTGAGACCCAGTACTTC.

This clonotype was detected only a few times. The chain recombines TRBV7-2 with TRBJ2-2, with D unresolved. Germline loops: CDR1 SGHTA, CDR2 FQGNSA. The germline V and J ends were trimmed by 5 bases and 2 bases, with 12 bases remaining between them. This CDR3 is 15 amino acids long. The CDR3 loop is CASSPLPPNTGELFF. The CDR3 DNA is TGTGCCAGCAGCCCACTACCCCCCAACACCGGGGAGCTGTTTTTT.

This clonotype was recorded at least ten times. The V call is TRBV5-1, the J call TRBJ2-5; D call uncertain. Germline CDR1 is SGHRS and CDR2 is YFSETQ. The CDR3 totals 14 residues. The V gene lost 1 base and the J gene lost 3 bases, with 10 bases spanning the gap. The CDR3 loop reads CASSLFFEKETQYF. Here the CDR3 DNA reads TGCGCCAGCAGCTTGTTCTTCGAGAAAGAGACCCAGTACTTC.

This clonotype appeared a few times. V is TRBV7-2 and J is TRBJ1-1, with TRBD1 as a possible D gene (6 bases). The CDR3 loop spans 14 amino acids. Trimming stripped 1 base from V and 11 bases from J, with 17 bases between. Germline values: CDR1 SGHTA, CDR2 FQGNSA. The chain's CDR3 is CASSLEIRGARAFF. CDR3 DNA sequence: TGTGCCAGCAGCTTAGAGATCCGGGGGGCGCGTGCTTTCTTT.

The chain links TRBV7-9 to TRBJ2-1; D remains ambiguous. The V gene's germline CDR1 is SEHNR and CDR2 FQNEAQ (reference sequence). The V and J ends lost 3 bases and 5 bases respectively, with 11 bases between them. The CDR3 has 14 amino acids. For the CDR3, the DNA is TGTGCCAGCAGCTTGTCCGCGGCCCACAATGAGCAGTTCTTC. This translates into CASSLSAAHNEQFF.

V usage is TRBV6-5 and J usage is TRBJ2-7, with D perhaps given as TRBD1 or TRBD2 (5 bases each). This CDR3 has 14 residues. Germline V gene lookup returns CDR1 MNHEY and CDR2 SVGAGI. With 3 bases removed from V and 2 bases from J, the gap between germline ends came to 11 bases. In DNA, the CDR3 is TGTGCCAGCAGTTATGGTCGAGGGGCCTACGAGCAGTACTTC. It codes for CASSYGRGAYEQYF.

This chain links TRBV27 with TRBJ1-1; D possibly corresponds to TRBD1 (6 bases). V dropped 6 bases and J dropped 5 bases, with 25 bases sitting between them. CDR1 and CDR2 (germline): MNHEY, SMNVEV (reference sequence). The CDR3 has 17 amino acids. The CDR3 coding sequence is TGTGCCAGCAGATCGAGGCCTAGGGGGTCTGTGGGAACTGAAGCTTTCTTT. The encoded protein is CASRSRPRGSVGTEAFF.

In its sample, this clonotype was seen a few times. V usage is TRBV6-5 and J usage is TRBJ1-1; D is possibly TRBD1 (5 bases). V gave up 4 bases and J gave up 0 bases, with 9 bases separating them. The CDR3 runs 14 residues. CDR1 is MNHEY, CDR2 SVGAGI, per germline. For the CDR3, the DNA is TGTGCCAGCAGTTCGGGACCCATGAACACTGAAGCTTTCTTT. Amino acids: CASSSGPMNTEAFF.

This clonotype showed up many times. The chain recombines TRBV10-3 with TRBJ2-7, with D maybe TRBD1 (6 bases). Germline-derived CDR1 and CDR2 are ENHRY and SYGVKD. The CDR3 is 14 residues long. V was pared by 4 bases and J by 2 bases, with 12 bases between. CDR3 bases: TGTGCCATCAGTGGACAGGATCCCCCCTACGAGCAGTACTTC. Translated: CAISGQDPPYEQYF.

Only a few counts were recorded for this clonotype. The chain recombines TRBV5-5 with TRBJ2-1, with a possible D match to TRBD1 (7 bases). Trimming stripped 6 bases from V and 6 bases from J, with 13 bases between. Germline CDR1 SGHKS, CDR2 YYEKEE (reference sequence). The CDR3 totals 13 residues. The CDR3 region is CASTRQGGNEQFF. The CDR3 nucleotides read TGTGCCAGCACCCGCCAGGGGGGCAATGAGCAGTTCTTC.

The gene calls are TRBV11-1 and TRBJ2-3; 8 nucleotides align to TRBD1. The CDR3 consists of 18 residues. Germline V gene sequence: CDR1 SGHAT, CDR2 FQDESV (reference sequence). V gave up 5 bases and J gave up 4 bases; unmatched junction bases: 17. In DNA form, the CDR3 reads TGTGCCAGCAGCGCAGGAGGTTTTGGCAGGGGGCGCGCAGATACGCAGTATTTT. It yields the protein CASSAGGFGRGRADTQYF.